The TCR beta chain described here comes from a study of blood T cells in healthy people across ages (dated by TCRdb to 2014 to 2015). Study-level background: Template switching captured roughly one uniquely barcoded TCR beta cDNA molecule per two T cells in model experiments. The donors were divided into four age groups: young (average around 15 years), middle-aged (under 40), aged (around 59) and long-lived (around 80). To avoid experimental bias, donors of different ages were distributed randomly across sequencing lanes. The study measured age-related changes in TCR beta repertoire diversity using deep sequencing normalized with unique cDNA molecular identifiers. Using the same blood draw, the study looked at two additional independent replicas of 1 million unique cDNA reads for two donors, one aged 18 to 29 and the other aged 80 or older. What the authors observed across the whole study: Observed TCR beta diversity per million T cells fell roughly linearly with age, and a significant reduction was already apparent by age approximately 41. Compared with the aged group, the long-lived group had more naive CD4+ T cells, fewer expanded clones and increased TCR diversity, a pattern suggesting age selection. Since profiling was done on bulk unsorted PBMCs, naive and antigen-experienced compartments could not be conclusively compared. The percentage of naive T cells measured by flow cytometry correlated strongly with observed TCR beta diversity. The CMV infection status of donors was not known, potentially confounding age-related changes in expanded clonotypes. Estimates of total diversity based on one million sequenced T cells were considered lower bounds and underestimates.

At the junction V is shortened by 6 bases and J by 5 bases; bases outside the gene matches: 12. From the germline V gene (reference sequence), CDR1 is MNHNY and CDR2 is SVGAGI. From cysteine to phenylalanine, the CDR3 is 15 amino acids long. Of the read, only the CDR3 DNA is kept; its 45 bases are in frame from base 1. Library creation used 5' RACE. The second PCR ran for roughly 7 to 11 cycles and used a J-beta primer mix along with a sample-barcoded 5' primer. Each TCR beta cDNA molecule received a unique molecular identifier from a template-switch 5' adaptor carrying 12 random nucleotides. At least 2.5 million CDR3-containing paired-end reads were obtained from each sample. All of the RNA was converted into first-strand cDNA using the Mint cDNA synthesis kit, with a TRBC-specific oligonucleotide serving as the primer. All cDNA was treated with uracil-DNA glycosylase and then went through a first 18-cycle PCR with the universal primers M1SS and BC2_uni_R. The paper's data handling went like this. Normalization of each sample was performed by random selection of 1 million high-quality reads, each carrying a distinct molecular identifier. Reads sharing molecular identifiers were discarded rather than binned into consensus sequences. CDR3 identification, clonotype clustering and error correction used MiTCR with a Q25 quality threshold and the strictest error-elimination algorithm. A nonparametric unseen species model using Euler transformation provided a lower-bound estimate of total TCR beta diversity. Starting from the raw public reads, TCRdb applied fastp trimming at Q25, assembled clones with MiXCR and retained in-frame beta chains. Rows merge per CDR3 protein into single entries with the most common DNA and genes. These V and J calls are TCRdb output, not the study's own analysis. The sample records fewer than 2 million distinct CDR3 sequences, 35% to 50% of which are singletons. The ten largest account for roughly 24% of the sample.

The roughly 39 donors, aged roughly 6 to 100 years, were systemically healthy Caucasian individuals from Russia. Each donor gave ten milliliters of peripheral blood, drawn into EDTA-treated Vacutainer tubes. Ficoll-Paque density-gradient centrifugation was used to isolate PBMCs, with at least 6 million per sample. Trizol reagent was used to extract total RNA from the PBMCs, yielding at least 5 micrograms per sample. For every donor, an aliquot of PBMCs went through flow cytometry to measure the percentages of naive CD45RAhigh/CD27high T cells. Worth noting for this clonotype: This receptor's antigen is unknown. Nothing much larger sits one base from this clone, and base qualities are not available.

This TCR was sampled from a human donor in good health. Sequences were obtained from blood. This sequence uses TRBV6-6 and TRBJ2-7; 8 nucleotides in the junction match TRBD2. The CDR3 region: CASRTPGLVGNEQYF. Here is the DNA: TGTGCCAGCAGAACCCCGGGACTAGTGGGGAACGAGCAGTACTTC.